This TCR beta chain stems from a study of radiotherapy plus CTLA-4 blockade in lung cancer. Overall study: Patients showed objective responses in about 20% of cases and disease control in roughly 31%.

As regards this clone: Its antigen is still unknown.

Here immunoSEQ multiplex PCR was the method, and the copy in TCRdb shows in-frame clones only, minus some. Found here are tens of thousands of clones, around 79% of them singletons; the top ten hold 10%. Those with chemo-refractory metastatic non-small-cell lung cancer were treated with focal radiation combined with CTLA-4 blockade using ipilimumab. Study-level findings and limits: In blood, tumor-derived TCR clones expanded after radiotherapy plus ipilimumab.

Material: peripheral blood, obtained from a patient treated with radiotherapy plus ipilimumab. The origin of this receptor is a human donor with non-small cell lung cancer who had a complete response to radiotherapy plus ipilimumab.

CDR3 DNA: TGTGCCAGCTCACGACCTCAGAGGCCAGAGACCCAGTACTTC. Translated: CASSRPQRPETQYF. The chain uses TRBV18 and TRBJ2-5; D unclear. The V and J ends lost 4 bases and 4 bases respectively, with 13 bases between them. Germline V gene lookup returns CDR1 KGHSH and CDR2 LQKENI. The CDR3 is 14 residues long.